This T cell receptor (beta chain) was sequenced for a study of CD8 T cells in ankylosing spondylitis. Whole-study findings and limits: Blood from ankylosing spondylitis patients appeared to carry a characteristic eight-variant TCR beta motif.

This clonotype was observed at least ten times. The antigen is not known. The CDR3 extends over 13 amino acids. Trimming took 2 bases from V and 5 from J, leaving 7 bases between them. Quantitative molecular-barcoded 5'-RACE generated the TCR beta libraries. From the 5' RACE reads, TCRdb called clonotypes with MiXCR, one entry per CDR3 protein. This sample has about 510,000 distinct CDR3 sequences; about 5.7% occur once, and the top ten carry around 3.4%. Specimen: blood, either unsorted or a sorted T cell fraction (not recorded which). This chain joins TRBV12-3 or TRBV12-4 and TRBJ1-5; TRBD1 might be the D (5 bases). The TCR comes from a male donor with ankylosing spondylitis. The CDR3 loop is CASSLLGDQPQHF. CDR3 sequence (DNA): TGTGCCAGCAGTTTATTGGGGGATCAGCCCCAGCATTTT.